This T cell receptor (beta chain) appears in the sequencing data of a study of shared clonotypes between healthy human individuals. Donors, without exception, were Caucasian adults residing in Nashville, Tennessee. The CDR3 consists of 14 residues. CDR1 is SGDLS, CDR2 YYNGEE, per germline. Trimming took off 1 base at V and 3 bases at J, with 11 bases between the two ends. Assay: immunoSEQ multiplex PCR; the TCRdb copy retains only in-frame clones and omits some. The sample holds some 2,000,000 clones, under 97% seen once. This chain links TRBV9 with TRBJ2-7; either TRBD1 or TRBD2 may fit D (6 bases each). Sequencing used naive CD4+ T cells sorted from blood. The subset here: CD45RA+ positively selected. This TCR came from a man younger than 35 in good health. Written as DNA, the CDR3 is TGTGCCAGCAGCGTACGGGGGCCCAACTACGAGCAGTACTTC. This codes for CASSVRGPNYEQYF.